The 11 T cell receptor beta chains in this list originate from one sample, sequenced in a study of beta chain features in type 1 diabetes. Sequenced material consisted of expressed TCRB transcripts (all of the isolated RNA was reverse transcribed). Clones were read by immunoSEQ multiplex PCR, and TCRdb kept only the in-frame ones, dropping some. The sample has 120,000 to 150,000 clones, 8.5% to 12% seen once; the top ten hold 1.3%. Sequenced: naive CD4+ T cells from blood. Receptors were obtained from a man between 18 and 35 years old in good health.

This clone has just a few counts. The rearrangement links TRBV10-3 to TRBJ2-1; D is perhaps TRBD1 (5 bases). The CDR3 length is 16 residues. Between the trimmed V and J ends, which lost 4 bases and 3 bases, there was a span of 16 bases. Germline V gene data show CDR1 as ENHRY and CDR2 as SYGVKD. The CDR3: CAISVQGQEFYNEQFF. The CDR3, as DNA: TGTGCCATCAGTGTTCAGGGCCAAGAATTCTACAATGAGCAGTTCTTC.

This clone showed up just a few times. This sequence joins TRBV19 and TRBJ2-3; 7 bases are shared with TRBD2. Germline V gives CDR1 LNHDA, CDR2 SQIVND (reference sequence). There are 17 residues in the CDR3. V dropped 5 bases and J dropped 2; count of bases not matched to a gene: 13. The CDR3 DNA follows: TGTGCCAGTAGTGGCGGGGGTATATCGTATCACACAGATACGCAGTATTTT. This translates into CASSGGGISYHTDTQYF.

This clone was picked up a small number of times. The genes are TRBV7-7 and TRBJ2-1; 11 positions match TRBD1. The CDR3 has 15 amino acids. The V gene's germline CDR1 is SSHAT and CDR2 FNYEAQ (reference sequence). Trimming at V came to 1 base and at J to 7 bases, leaving 3 bases not matched to a gene. CDR3 loop: CASSLGTGGVNEQFF. The DNA for the CDR3 is TGTGCCAGCAGCTTAGGGACAGGGGGCGTAAATGAGCAGTTCTTC. Drawing the rest from reference TRBV7-7 and TRBJ2-1, the complete variable domain is GAGVSQSPRYKVTKRGQDVTLRCDPISSHATLYWYQQALGQGPEFLTYFNYEAQPDKSGLPSDRFSAERPEGSISTLTIQRTEQRDSAMYRCASSLGTGGVNEQFFGPGTRLTVL.

This clone occurred a few times. The chain is built from TRBV20-1 and TRBJ1-2; no clear D gene. CDR1 DFQATT and CDR2 SNEGSKA come from the germline V gene (reference sequence). There are 11 residues in the CDR3. Trimming cost V 4 bases and J 5 bases, with 8 bases left between them. In DNA, the CDR3 is TGCAGTGCTAACGGGGTTTATGGCTACACCTTC. It is translated as CSANGVYGYTF.

CDR3 amino acids: CASSPTTGATGNTIYF. Written as DNA, the CDR3 is TGCGCCAGCAGCCCAACGACAGGAGCGACTGGAAACACCATATATTTT. The chain links TRBV5-1 to TRBJ1-3, with a weak D call TRBD1 (6 bases). The V gene lost 4 bases and the J gene lost 2 bases, with 16 bases spanning the gap. Germline values: CDR1 SGHRS, CDR2 YFSETQ. The CDR3 has 16 amino acids.

This chain connects TRBV28 to TRBJ2-1, with 11 bases lining up with TRBD1. After removal of 6 bases from V and 5 bases from J, the junction contained 9 bases not matched to a gene. Germline lookup yields CDR1 MDHEN and CDR2 SYDVKM. The length of the CDR3 is 16 residues. CDR3 sequence reads: CASSRTGGGWDNEQFF. The CDR3 DNA reads as TGTGCCAGCAGCCGGACAGGGGGCGGCTGGGACAATGAGCAGTTCTTC. The full variable domain, with the rest looked up from reference TRBV28 and TRBJ2-1, is DVKVTQSSRYLVKRTGEKVFLECVQDMDHENMFWYRQDPGLGLRLIYFSYDVKMKEKGDIPEGYSVSREKKERFSLILESASTNQTSMYLCASSRTGGGWDNEQFFGPGTRLTVL.

This chain links TRBV5-1 with TRBJ1-2; TRBD1 is a possible D gene (5 bases). Per germline, CDR1 SGHRS and CDR2 YFSETQ. V lost 0 bases and J 5 bases, leaving 17 bases between the germline ends. The CDR3 is made up of 16 amino acids. The CDR3 sequence is CASSLAGGFPSYGYTF. The CDR3 nucleotides read TGCGCCAGCAGCTTGGCGGGGGGGTTCCCCTCTTATGGCTACACCTTC.

This clone was detected only a few times. The chain combines TRBV20-1 with TRBJ2-3; 9 nucleotides match TRBD1. The CDR3 has 11 amino acids. V dropped 6 bases and J dropped 6; count of bases not matched to a gene: 1. Germline loops: CDR1 DFQATT, CDR2 SNEGSKA (reference sequence). For the CDR3, the DNA is TGCAGTGCCACAGGGGGCGATACGCAGTATTTT. Translating gives CSATGGDTQYF.

This clone has at least ten counts. This sequence joins TRBV4-3 and TRBJ1-1; TRBD1 matches 7 bases. The V gene's germline CDR1 is LGHNA and CDR2 YSLEER. After removal of 0 bases from V and 1 base from J, the junction contained 2 bases not matched to a gene. This CDR3 region has 15 residues. The chain's CDR3 is CASSQDRTGNTEAFF. The CDR3 coding sequence is TGCGCCAGCAGCCAAGATCGGACAGGGAACACTGAAGCTTTCTTT.

This clone was seen more than once but under ten times. The chain couples TRBV7-9 to TRBJ1-2, with D perhaps TRBD1 (5 bases). The CDR3 runs to 19 residues. V was cut by 5 bases and J by 5 bases, with 30 bases left in between. From germline, CDR1 is SEHNR and CDR2 FQNEAQ (reference sequence). The CDR3, as DNA: TGTGCCAGCAGCCGCGGGGTCGGTGGAGGGACCGCGGATCTATATGGCTACACCTTC. Its translation is CASSRGVGGGTADLYGYTF. The variable domain in full, with the rest retrieved from reference TRBV7-9 and TRBJ1-2, is DTGVSQNPRHKITKRGQNVTFRCDPISEHNRLYWYRQTLGQGPEFLTYFQNEAQLEKSRLLSDRFSAERPKGSFSTLEIQRTEQGDSAMYLCASSRGVGGGTADLYGYTFGSGTRLTVV.

This clone has more than one count but fewer than ten. The chain carries TRBV7-2 and TRBJ1-6; D ambiguous. Germline V lookup: CDR1 SGHTA, CDR2 FQGNSA. V shed 5 bases and J shed 7 bases, with 3 bases lying between them. The CDR3 extends over 11 amino acids. The CDR3 sequence: CASSLNSPLHF. As DNA, the CDR3 is TGTGCCAGCAGCCTCAATTCACCCCTCCACTTT.